This T cell receptor (beta chain) came from a study of cytomegalovirus exposure and HLA in healthy donors. CDR1 is MDHEN, CDR2 SYDVKM, per germline. V lost 2 bases and J lost 3, with 9 bases in between. This CDR3 spans 14 amino acids. Regarding the study as a whole: Per a later analysis, HLA-associated TCR beta chains showed more clonal expansion than other, equally common TCR beta chains. Researchers counted 164 TCR beta chains as cytomegalovirus-associated. Later on, a genetic analysis was performed. It linked a missense variant in DCLRE1C with V- and J-gene trimming of TCR beta. Most TCR beta V segments were productive about 87% or about 30% of the time in an earlier analysis.

The PCR used 60 Vbeta and 13 Jbeta primers. The repertoire was sequenced with immunoSEQ multiplex PCR; TCRdb's copy has only in-frame clones and lacks some. This sample has more than 110,000 clones, with roughly four fifths found just once. This clone was picked up one time. Its antigen is not identified. The chain is built from TRBV28 and TRBJ2-3, with unresolved D. Material for sequencing was PBMCs. This TCR was sampled from a woman aged 45-65 years in good health and CMV-seropositive. The CDR3 sequence is CASSLLRKTDTQYF. The CDR3 DNA reads as TGTGCCAGCAGTTTACTCAGAAAAACAGATACGCAGTATTTT.